Sequencing of this T cell receptor (beta chain) was carried out in a study of regulatory T cells in long-lasting Graves disease. Stated time point: newly diagnosed GD, antithyroid drugs for less than 3 months. RNA extracted from PBMCs served as the sequencing template. Arm-PCR of CDR3 regions and iRepertoire HTBI primers were the basis on which TCR beta libraries were built. TCRdb independently ran MiXCR on the multiplex PCR reads; one entry per CDR3 protein. The repertoire holds 400,000 to 550,000 distinct CDR3 sequences, with about a sixth as singletons. Trimming left V 4 bases short and J 8 bases short, with 12 bases between. CDR1 and CDR2 from the germline V gene are MGHDK and SYGVNS. The CDR3 totals 13 residues. These data were also filed under a second study, of T cells in Graves' hyperthyroidism and ophthalmopathy. That work states: Participants, patients aged 18 to 65, had newly diagnosed hyperthyroidism with a duration under 2 months. The HTBI primer set drove a first-round RT-PCR of the TCR CDR3. Most thyroid-expanded clonotypes above 0.001 were also found in blood.

V usage is TRBV25-1 and J usage is TRBJ2-1; D gene unclear. The sequence derives from a woman in her late teens or twenties with Graves disease. The sample here was peripheral blood mononuclear cells (PBMCs), taken at new diagnosis, from a patient treated with antithyroid drugs. The CDR3 nucleotides read TGTGCCAGCAGTGTTTCCCCCCTTGATGAGCAGTTCTTC. Its protein is CASSVSPLDEQFF.